The rows below give T cell receptor beta chains drawn from one sample of a study of cytomegalovirus exposure and HLA in healthy donors. Here immunoSEQ multiplex PCR was the method, and the copy in TCRdb shows in-frame clones only, minus some. The sample records approximately 100,000 clones, less than 85% being singletons. Input material: PBMCs. These receptors all stem from a male donor in good health and CMV-seronegative. Each CDR3 is given with its conserved first and last residue. D genes are given only for firm matches. Expanded clones get a size class; other rows say once, few or many, or leave the size out.

TRBV11-3	.	TRBJ1-3	.	CASSLAPPGHFSGNTIYF	TGTGCCAGCAGCTTAGCACCCCCTGGACATTTCTCTGGAAACACCATATATTTT
TRBV5-1	.	TRBJ1-2	.	CASNAGTNYGYTF	TGCGCCAGCAATGCAGGGACTAACTATGGCTACACCTTC
TRBV9	.	TRBJ2-1	.	CASSGVSSYNEQFF	TGTGCCAGCAGCGGCGTAAGCTCCTACAATGAGCAGTTCTTC
TRBV4-1	.	TRBJ1-1	.	CASSQDAVPDANTEAFF	TGCGCCAGCAGCCAAGATGCGGTACCCGACGCGAACACTGAAGCTTTCTTT
TRBV5-1	.	TRBJ1-1	TRBD1	CASSTDRGWSTEAFF	TGCGCCAGCAGCACGGACAGGGGGTGGTCCACTGAAGCTTTCTTT
TRBV4-2	.	TRBJ2-1	.	CASSQEQGIDNEQFF	TGTGCCAGCAGCCAAGAACAGGGAATAGACAATGAGCAGTTCTTC
TRBV7-8	.	TRBJ1-4	TRBD1	CASSLSGTGVEKLFF	TGTGCCAGCAGCTTATCCGGGACAGGGGTTGAAAAACTGTTTTTT
TRBV28	.	TRBJ2-5	.	CASSLGPWAGKLQETQYF	TGTGCCAGCAGTCTCGGGCCCTGGGCCGGGAAACTGCAAGAGACCCAGTACTTC
TRBV5-4	.	TRBJ2-5	.	CASSTDIYQETQYF	TGTGCCAGCAGCACGGACATATATCAAGAGACCCAGTACTTC
TRBV27	.	TRBJ1-6	TRBD1	CASSLSKRGRDRGSPLHF	TGTGCCAGCAGTTTAAGTAAGAGGGGCCGGGACAGGGGTTCACCCCTCCACTTT
TRBV28	.	TRBJ2-7	TRBD2	CASRDIAGVVSSYEQYF	TGTGCCAGCAGAGACATAGCGGGAGTGGTTAGCTCCTACGAGCAGTACTTC
TRBV11-3	.	TRBJ2-1	TRBD2	CASSSLAGGNEQFF	TGTGCCAGCAGCTCTCTAGCGGGAGGCAATGAGCAGTTCTTC
TRBV5-1	.	TRBJ1-1	TRBD1	CASSDGQGAPRGEAFF	TGCGCCAGCAGCGACGGACAGGGCGCGCCCAGGGGTGAAGCTTTCTTT
TRBV4-3	.	TRBJ2-5	TRBD2	CASSQGSGGSGTQYF	TGCGCCAGCAGCCAAGGAAGCGGGGGTTCGGGGACCCAGTACTTC
TRBV14	.	TRBJ2-1	.	CASSQEIQAYNEQFF	TGTGCCAGCAGCCAAGAGATACAGGCCTACAATGAGCAGTTCTTC
TRBV25-1	.	TRBJ1-5	TRBD1	CASSDTGANQPQHF	TGTGCCAGCAGTGATACAGGGGCAAATCAGCCCCAGCATTTT
TRBV28	.	TRBJ1-5	TRBD1	CASSPYRGVGEQPQHF	TGTGCCAGCAGTCCCTACAGGGGAGTGGGGGAGCAGCCCCAGCATTTT
TRBV6-4	.	TRBJ2-1	TRBD2	CASSLSGSYNEQFF	TGTGCCAGCAGTCTTAGCGGGAGCTACAATGAGCAGTTCTTC
TRBV28	.	TRBJ1-5	.	CASSADSFNQPQHF	TGTGCCAGCAGTGCGGACAGTTTCAATCAGCCCCAGCATTTT
TRBV2	.	TRBJ2-4	TRBD2	CASMAGAGENIQYF	TGTGCCAGCATGGCGGGAGCGGGGGAAAACATTCAGTACTTC
TRBV6-5	.	TRBJ1-3	.	CASSYGGGLKGNTIYF	TGTGCCAGCAGTTACGGGGGGGGCTTAAAAGGAAACACCATATATTTT
TRBV29-1	.	TRBJ2-2	TRBD2	CSVGPSGRTGELFF	TGCAGCGTTGGGCCTAGCGGGAGAACCGGGGAGCTGTTTTTT
TRBV19	.	TRBJ2-7	TRBD1	CASSDEDRGNEQYF	TGTGCCAGTAGTGACGAGGACAGGGGCAACGAGCAGTACTTC
TRBV4-3	few	TRBJ2-1	.	CASSQSDNEQFF	TGCGCCAGCAGCCAATCGGACAATGAGCAGTTCTTC
TRBV28	few	TRBJ1-5	.	CASSLVRAGNQPQHF	TGTGCCAGCAGTTTGGTGAGGGCCGGCAATCAGCCCCAGCATTTT
TRBV7-8	.	TRBJ1-1	TRBD1	CASSLEARDRDTEAFF	TGTGCCAGCAGCTTAGAGGCCCGCGACAGGGACACTGAAGCTTTCTTT
TRBV2	.	TRBJ1-5	TRBD1	CASWSGDRGRYSNQPQHF	TGTGCCAGCTGGTCGGGGGACAGGGGTCGTTATAGCAATCAGCCCCAGCATTTT
TRBV7-8	.	TRBJ2-2	.	CASSSDMMNTGELFF	TGTGCCAGCAGCTCCGACATGATGAACACCGGGGAGCTGTTTTTT
TRBV6-1	.	TRBJ2-7	TRBD2	CASSATSGSLNEQYF	TGTGCCAGCAGTGCCACTAGCGGGAGCTTAAACGAGCAGTACTTC
TRBV5-6	.	TRBJ2-1	TRBD2	CASSLELAGRQQFF	TGTGCCAGCAGCTTGGAGCTAGCGGGGCGACAGCAGTTCTTC
TRBV29-1	.	TRBJ2-7	.	CSVTLSPSEQYF	TGCAGCGTTACACTATCTCCCTCCGAGCAGTACTTC